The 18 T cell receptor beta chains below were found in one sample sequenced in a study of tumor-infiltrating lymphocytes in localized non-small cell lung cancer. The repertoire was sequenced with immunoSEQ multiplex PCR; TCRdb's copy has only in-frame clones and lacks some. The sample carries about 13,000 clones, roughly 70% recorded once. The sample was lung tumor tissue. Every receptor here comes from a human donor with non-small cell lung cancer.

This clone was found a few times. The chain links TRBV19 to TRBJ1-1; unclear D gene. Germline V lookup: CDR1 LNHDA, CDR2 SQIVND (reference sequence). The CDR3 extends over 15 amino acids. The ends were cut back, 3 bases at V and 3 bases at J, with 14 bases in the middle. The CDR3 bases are TGTGCCAGTAGTATCTATCGTGGCCTACACACTGAAGCTTTCTTT. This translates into CASSIYRGLHTEAFF.

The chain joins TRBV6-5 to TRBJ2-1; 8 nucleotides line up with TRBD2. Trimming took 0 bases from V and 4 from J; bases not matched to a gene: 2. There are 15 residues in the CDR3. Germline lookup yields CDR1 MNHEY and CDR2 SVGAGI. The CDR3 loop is CASSYSSGTYNEQFF. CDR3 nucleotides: TGTGCCAGCAGTTACTCTAGCGGGACTTACAATGAGCAGTTCTTC.

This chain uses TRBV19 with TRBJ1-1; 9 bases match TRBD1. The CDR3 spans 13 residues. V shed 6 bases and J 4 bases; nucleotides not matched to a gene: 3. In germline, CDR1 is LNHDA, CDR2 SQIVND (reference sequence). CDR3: CASSQTGGTEAFF. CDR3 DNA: TGTGCCAGTAGCCAGACAGGGGGCACTGAAGCTTTCTTT.

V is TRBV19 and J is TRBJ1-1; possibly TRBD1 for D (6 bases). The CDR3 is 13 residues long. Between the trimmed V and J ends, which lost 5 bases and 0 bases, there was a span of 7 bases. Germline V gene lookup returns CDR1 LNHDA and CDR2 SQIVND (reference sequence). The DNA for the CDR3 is TGTGCCAGTAGTGACAGGCTGAACACTGAAGCTTTCTTT. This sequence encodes CASSDRLNTEAFF.

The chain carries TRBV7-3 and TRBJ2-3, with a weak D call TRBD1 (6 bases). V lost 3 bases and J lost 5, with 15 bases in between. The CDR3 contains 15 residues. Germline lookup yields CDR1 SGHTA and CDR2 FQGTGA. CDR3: CASSFAGVGGDTQYF. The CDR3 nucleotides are TGTGCCAGCAGCTTTGCAGGCGTAGGGGGAGATACGCAGTATTTT. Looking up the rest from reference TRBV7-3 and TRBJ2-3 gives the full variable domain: GAGVSQTPSNKVTEKGKYVELRCDPISGHTALYWYRQSLGQGPEFLIYFQGTGAADDSGLPNDRFFAVRPEGSVSTLKIQRTERGDSAVYLCASSFAGVGGDTQYFGPGTRLTVL.

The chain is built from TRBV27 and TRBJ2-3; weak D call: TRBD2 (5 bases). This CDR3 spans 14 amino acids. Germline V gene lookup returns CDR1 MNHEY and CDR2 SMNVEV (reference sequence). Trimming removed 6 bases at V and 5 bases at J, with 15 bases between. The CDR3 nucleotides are TGTGCCAGCAGAAGCGGTGAGCAAGGAGATACGCAGTATTTT. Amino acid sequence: CASRSGEQGDTQYF.

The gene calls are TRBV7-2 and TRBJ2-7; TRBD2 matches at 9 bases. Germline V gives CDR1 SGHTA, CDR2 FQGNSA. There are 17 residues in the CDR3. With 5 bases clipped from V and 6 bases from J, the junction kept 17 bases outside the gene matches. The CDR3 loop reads CASSPHSMVAGVIEQYF. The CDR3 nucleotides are TGTGCCAGCAGCCCCCACTCTATGGTAGCGGGGGTTATCGAGCAGTACTTC. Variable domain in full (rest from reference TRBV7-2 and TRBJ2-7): GAGVSQSPSNKVTEKGKDVELRCDPISGHTALYWYRQSLGQGLEFLIYFQGNSAPDKSGLPSDRFSAERTGGSVSTLTIQRTQQEDSAVYLCASSPHSMVAGVIEQYFGPGTRLTVT.

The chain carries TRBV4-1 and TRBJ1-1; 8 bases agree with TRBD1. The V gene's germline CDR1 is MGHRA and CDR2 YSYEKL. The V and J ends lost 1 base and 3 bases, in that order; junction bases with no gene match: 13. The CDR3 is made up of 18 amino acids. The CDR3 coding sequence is TGCGCCAGCAGCCAAGGGGCATCTCTGACAGGGGCGGACACTGAAGCTTTCTTT. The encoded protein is CASSQGASLTGADTEAFF.

The CDR3 DNA sequence: TGTGCCAGCAGTGGGGGGTCTAACTATGGCTACACCTTC. Translation gives CASSGGSNYGYTF. The genes are TRBV6-5 and TRBJ1-2; TRBD1 might be the D (5 bases). CDR1 is MNHEY and CDR2 is SVGAGI in the germline V gene. Trimming took off 5 bases at V and 0 bases at J, with 7 bases between the two ends. The CDR3 extends over 13 amino acids.

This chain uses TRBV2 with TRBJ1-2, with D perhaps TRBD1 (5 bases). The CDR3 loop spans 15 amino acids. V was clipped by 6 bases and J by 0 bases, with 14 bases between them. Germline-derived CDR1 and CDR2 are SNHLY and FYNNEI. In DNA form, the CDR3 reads TGTGCCAGCAGCCTCGCGGTGGGGCCTAACTATGGCTACACCTTC. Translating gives CASSLAVGPNYGYTF.

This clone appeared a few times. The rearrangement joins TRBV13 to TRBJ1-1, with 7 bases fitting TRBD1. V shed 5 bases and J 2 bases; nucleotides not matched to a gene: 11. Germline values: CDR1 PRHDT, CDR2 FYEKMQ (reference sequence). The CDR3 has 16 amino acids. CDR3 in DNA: TGTGCCAGCAGCATTTCTCCAGGGGGAGGAAACACTGAAGCTTTCTTT. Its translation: CASSISPGGGNTEAFF.

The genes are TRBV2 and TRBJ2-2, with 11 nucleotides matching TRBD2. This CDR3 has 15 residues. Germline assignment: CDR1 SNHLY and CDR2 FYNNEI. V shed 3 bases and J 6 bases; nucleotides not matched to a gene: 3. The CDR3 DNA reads TGTGCCAGCAGTGAGACTAGCGGGGTGTCCGGGGAGCTGTTTTTT. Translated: CASSETSGVSGELFF.

CDR3 amino acids: CASSHPTGALDTEAFF. As DNA, the CDR3 is TGTGCCAGCAGCCACCCCACCGGGGCTTTGGACACTGAAGCTTTCTTT. The J gene is TRBJ1-1, the V gene TRBV7-8, with D maybe TRBD1 (5 bases). The germline V gene has CDR1 SGHVS and CDR2 FQNEAQ. The CDR3 is 16 amino acids. V shed 5 bases and J shed 3 bases, with 19 bases lying between them.

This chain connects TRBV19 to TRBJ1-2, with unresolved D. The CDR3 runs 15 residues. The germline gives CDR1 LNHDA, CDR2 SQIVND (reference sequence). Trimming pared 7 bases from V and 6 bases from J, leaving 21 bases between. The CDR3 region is CASIPREAGFDGYTF. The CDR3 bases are TGTGCCAGTATTCCTCGGGAGGCGGGGTTTGATGGCTACACCTTC.

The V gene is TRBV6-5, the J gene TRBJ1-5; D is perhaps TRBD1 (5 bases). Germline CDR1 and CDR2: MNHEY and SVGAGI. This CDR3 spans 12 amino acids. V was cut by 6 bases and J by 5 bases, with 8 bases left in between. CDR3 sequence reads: CASRLGDQPQHF. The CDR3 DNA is TGTGCCAGCAGACTAGGGGATCAGCCCCAGCATTTT.

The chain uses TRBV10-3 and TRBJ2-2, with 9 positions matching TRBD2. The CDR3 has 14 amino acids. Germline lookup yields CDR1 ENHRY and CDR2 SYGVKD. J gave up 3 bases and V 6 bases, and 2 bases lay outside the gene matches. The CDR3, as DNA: TGTGCCATCAGGCGCGGGAGGGACACCGGGGAGCTGTTTTTT. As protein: CAIRRGRDTGELFF.

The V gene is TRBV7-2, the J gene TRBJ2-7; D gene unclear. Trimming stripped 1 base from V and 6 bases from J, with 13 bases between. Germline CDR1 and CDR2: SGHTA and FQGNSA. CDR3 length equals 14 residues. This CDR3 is CASSLGTLITEQYF. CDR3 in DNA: TGTGCCAGCAGCTTAGGGACCCTGATTACCGAGCAGTACTTC. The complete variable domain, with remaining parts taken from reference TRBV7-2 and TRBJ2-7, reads GAGVSQSPSNKVTEKGKDVELRCDPISGHTALYWYRQSLGQGLEFLIYFQGNSAPDKSGLPSDRFSAERTGGSVSTLTIQRTQQEDSAVYLCASSLGTLITEQYFGPGTRLTVT.

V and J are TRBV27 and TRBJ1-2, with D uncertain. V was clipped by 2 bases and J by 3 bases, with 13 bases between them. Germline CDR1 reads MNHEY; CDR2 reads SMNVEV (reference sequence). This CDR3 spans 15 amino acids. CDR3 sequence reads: CASSLGQNGYYGYTF. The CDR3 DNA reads TGTGCCAGCAGTTTAGGGCAGAACGGCTACTATGGCTACACCTTC.